Listed here are 7 T cell receptor beta chains from one sample, sequenced in a study of shared clonotypes between healthy human individuals. Only in-frame clones appear in the TCRdb table, and some are missing; sequencing was by immunoSEQ multiplex PCR. Of 400,000 to 600,000 clones listed, 95% to 96% are singletons. The sequencing sample was made of naive CD4+ T cells sorted from blood. Indicated subset: CD45RA+ positively selected. The receptor set was obtained from a woman aged 25 to 39 in good health.

This chain connects TRBV28 to TRBJ1-1; D gene ambiguous. Germline V gene lookup returns CDR1 MDHEN and CDR2 SYDVKM. V was clipped by 8 bases and J by 5 bases, with 15 bases between them. CDR3 length: 13 residues. CDR3 region: CASRKGGKTEAFF. The CDR3 region has the DNA TGTGCCAGCCGAAAAGGAGGGAAAACTGAAGCTTTCTTT.

With regard to this clone: Other DNA sequences in the sample encode the same CDR3. The chain has TRBV28 and TRBJ1-1; 7 nucleotides align to TRBD1. With V trimmed by 2 bases and J by 4 bases, 1 base remained unmatched. The germline CDR1 and CDR2 sequences are MDHEN and SYDVKM. This CDR3 has 13 residues. Here the CDR3 reads CASSLNRGTEAFF. The CDR3 DNA reads as TGTGCCAGCAGTTTAAACAGGGGCACTGAAGCTTTCTTT.

The genes are TRBV6-4 and TRBJ1-5; D call uncertain. There are 15 residues in the CDR3. V shed 2 bases and J shed 1 base, with 9 bases lying between them. The germline V gene encodes CDR1 MRHNA and CDR2 SNTAGT. CDR3 region: CASSDREQSNQPQHF. In DNA, the CDR3 is TGTGCCAGCAGTGACAGGGAACAGAGCAATCAGCCCCAGCATTTT.

This sequence joins TRBV7-9 and TRBJ1-1; D unclear. The length of the CDR3 is 14 residues. Trimming took off 1 base at V and 5 bases at J, with 11 bases between the two ends. Germline CDR1 reads SEHNR; CDR2 reads FQNEAQ (reference sequence). CDR3 sequence reads: CASSLGSSGTEAFF. CDR3 DNA: TGTGCCAGCAGCTTAGGGAGTTCGGGTACTGAAGCTTTCTTT.

This clone has a single count. The chain combines TRBV7-9 with TRBJ1-1, with D maybe TRBD1 (5 bases). CDR1 and CDR2 from the germline V gene are SEHNR and FQNEAQ (reference sequence). The CDR3 is made up of 15 amino acids. Between the trimmed V and J ends, which lost 2 bases and 1 base, there was a span of 11 bases. The CDR3 sequence: CASSLRGGENTEAFF. DNA for the CDR3: TGTGCCAGCAGCTTACGTGGGGGAGAGAACACTGAAGCTTTCTTT. Drawing the rest from reference TRBV7-9 and TRBJ1-1, the complete variable domain is DTGVSQNPRHKITKRGQNVTFRCDPISEHNRLYWYRQTLGQGPEFLTYFQNEAQLEKSRLLSDRFSAERPKGSFSTLEIQRTEQGDSAMYLCASSLRGGENTEAFFGQGTRLTVV.

J is TRBJ2-7 and V is TRBV11-3, with D possibly being TRBD1 (5 bases). CDR3 length: 14 residues. CDR1 and CDR2 from the germline V gene are SGHNT and YENEEA. V gave up 1 base and J gave up 5 bases, with 12 bases separating them. CDR3 in DNA: TGTGCCAGCAGCTTAGGGGCAGGGAATAACGAGCAGTACTTC. Amino acid sequence: CASSLGAGNNEQYF. Drawing the rest from reference TRBV11-3 and TRBJ2-7, the complete variable domain is EAGVVQSPRYKIIEKKQPVAFWCNPISGHNTLYWYLQNLGQGPELLIRYENEEAVDDSQLPKDRFSAERLKGVDSTLKIQPAELGDSAVYLCASSLGAGNNEQYFGPGTRLTVT.

This chain joins TRBV11-2 and TRBJ1-2, with TRBD1 matching over 10 bases. The junction had 10 bases not matched to a gene; V was cut back by 4 bases and J by 8 bases. Germline V gene lookup returns CDR1 SGHAT and CDR2 FQNNGV. The CDR3 length is 15 residues. DNA of the CDR3: TGTGCCAGCAGCTCGCCCCAAGACAGGGGGCCAGGCTACACCTTC. This codes for CASSSPQDRGPGYTF.